This T cell receptor beta chain is drawn from a study of molecular identifiers for immune sequencing clone quantification. Study conclusions and caveats: Same-barcode identical TCR molecules could make highly expanded clones look smaller than they are. Among effectors, clones above 20 RNA copies held over 99% of molecules; among naive cells, under 1%.

The CDR3 consists of 14 residues. Looked up from germline, CDR1 is LNHDA and CDR2 is SQIVND (reference sequence). V lost 5 bases, J lost 2 bases, and 13 bases lay in between. The authors built bulk TCR libraries by previously described methods with listed TCR primers. TCRdb processed the PCR reads anew with MiXCR; each CDR3 protein has one entry. Of about 640,000 distinct CDR3 sequences listed, 20% are singletons. Naive CD8 T cells were sorted, and the gate applied was CD8+CD4-CCR7+CD45RA+. This clonotype was observed a few times. What it binds is not known. The sequence was obtained from a human donor in good health. Some libraries in this study had Jurkat cell RNA spiked in. Sequencing used naive CD8+ T cells from blood, with Jurkat cell RNA spiked in. Specified subset: FACS-sorted CD8+CD4-CCR7+CD45RA+ naive T cells. The gene calls are TRBV19 and TRBJ2-7, with unresolved D. The CDR3 loop reads CASSFSLPAYEQYF. DNA of the CDR3: TGTGCCAGTAGTTTTTCCCTTCCCGCCTACGAGCAGTACTTC.